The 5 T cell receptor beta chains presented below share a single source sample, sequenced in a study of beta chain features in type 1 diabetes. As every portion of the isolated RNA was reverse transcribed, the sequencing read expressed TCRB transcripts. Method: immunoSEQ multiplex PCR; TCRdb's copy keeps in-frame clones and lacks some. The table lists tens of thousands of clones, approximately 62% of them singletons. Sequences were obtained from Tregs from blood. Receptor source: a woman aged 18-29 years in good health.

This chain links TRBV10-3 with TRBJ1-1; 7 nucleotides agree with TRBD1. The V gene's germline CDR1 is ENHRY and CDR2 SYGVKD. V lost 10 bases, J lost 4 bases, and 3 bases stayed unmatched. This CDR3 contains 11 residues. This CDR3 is CASTGATEAFF. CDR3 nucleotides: TGTGCCAGTACAGGGGCCACTGAAGCTTTCTTT.

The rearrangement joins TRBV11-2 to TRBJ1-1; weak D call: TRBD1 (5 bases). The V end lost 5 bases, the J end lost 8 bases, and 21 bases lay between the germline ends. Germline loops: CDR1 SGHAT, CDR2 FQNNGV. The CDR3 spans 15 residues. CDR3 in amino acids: CASSRSGSGGSEAFF. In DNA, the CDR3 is TGTGCCAGCAGCCGATCGGGGTCCGGGGGTTCGGAAGCTTTCTTT.

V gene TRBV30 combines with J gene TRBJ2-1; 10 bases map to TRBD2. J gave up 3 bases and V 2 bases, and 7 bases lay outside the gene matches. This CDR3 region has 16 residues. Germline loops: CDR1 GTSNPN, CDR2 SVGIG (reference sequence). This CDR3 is CAWSSRLAGFYNEQFF. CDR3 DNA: TGTGCCTGGAGTTCGAGACTAGCGGGCTTCTACAATGAGCAGTTCTTC. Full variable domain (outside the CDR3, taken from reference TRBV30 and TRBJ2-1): SQTIHQWPATLVQPVGSPLSLECTVEGTSNPNLYWYRQAAGRGLQLLFYSVGIGQISSEVPQNLSASRPQDRQFILSSKKLLLSDSGFYLCAWSSRLAGFYNEQFFGPGTRLTVL.

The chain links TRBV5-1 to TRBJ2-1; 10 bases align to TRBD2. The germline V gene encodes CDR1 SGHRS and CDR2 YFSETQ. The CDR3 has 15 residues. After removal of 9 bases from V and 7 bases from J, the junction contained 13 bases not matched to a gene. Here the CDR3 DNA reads TGCGCCACTCGGGTGGCTAGCGGGAGTTGGAATGAGCAGTTCTTC. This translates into CATRVASGSWNEQFF.

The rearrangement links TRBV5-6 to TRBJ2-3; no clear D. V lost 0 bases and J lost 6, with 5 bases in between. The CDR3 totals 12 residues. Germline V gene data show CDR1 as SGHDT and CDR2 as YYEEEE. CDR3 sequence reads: CASSLAQDTQYF. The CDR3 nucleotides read TGTGCCAGCAGCTTGGCCCAGGATACGCAGTATTTT.